This TCR beta chain stems from a study of T cell responses to AZD1222 COVID-19 vaccine. Some clones are missing from TCRdb's copy, which holds only in-frame ones; the method was immunoSEQ multiplex PCR. The data contain some 130,000 clones, 80% to 90% of them singletons. The germline V and J ends were trimmed by 0 bases and 2 bases, with 10 bases remaining between them. This CDR3 comprises 16 residues. Germline CDR1 and CDR2: KGHSH and LQKENI. The sequence came from an adult in good health. The material was peripheral blood, obtained on day 0 of AZD1222 vaccination. This rearrangement joins TRBV18 to TRBJ2-2; D is perhaps TRBD2 (7 bases). Here the CDR3 DNA reads TGTGCCAGCTCACCACCGAGGGGGGGCAACACCGGGGAGCTGTTTTTT. Its protein is CASSPPRGGNTGELFF.